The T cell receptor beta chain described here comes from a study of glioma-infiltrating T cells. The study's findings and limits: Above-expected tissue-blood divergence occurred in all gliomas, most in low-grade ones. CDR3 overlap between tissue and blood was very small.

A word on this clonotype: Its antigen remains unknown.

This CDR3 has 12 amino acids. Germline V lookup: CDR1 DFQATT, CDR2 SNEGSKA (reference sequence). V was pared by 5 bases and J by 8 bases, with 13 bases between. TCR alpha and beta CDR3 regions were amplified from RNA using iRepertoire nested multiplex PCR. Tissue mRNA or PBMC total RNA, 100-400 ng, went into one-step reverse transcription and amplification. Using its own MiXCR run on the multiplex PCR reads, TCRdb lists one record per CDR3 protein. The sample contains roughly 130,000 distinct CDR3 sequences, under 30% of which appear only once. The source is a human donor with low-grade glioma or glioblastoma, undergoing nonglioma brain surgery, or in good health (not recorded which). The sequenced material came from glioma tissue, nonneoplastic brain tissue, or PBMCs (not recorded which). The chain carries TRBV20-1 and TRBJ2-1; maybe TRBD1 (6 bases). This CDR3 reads CSAVWGLDEQFF. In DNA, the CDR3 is TGCAGTGCTGTATGGGGGCTCGATGAGCAGTTCTTC.